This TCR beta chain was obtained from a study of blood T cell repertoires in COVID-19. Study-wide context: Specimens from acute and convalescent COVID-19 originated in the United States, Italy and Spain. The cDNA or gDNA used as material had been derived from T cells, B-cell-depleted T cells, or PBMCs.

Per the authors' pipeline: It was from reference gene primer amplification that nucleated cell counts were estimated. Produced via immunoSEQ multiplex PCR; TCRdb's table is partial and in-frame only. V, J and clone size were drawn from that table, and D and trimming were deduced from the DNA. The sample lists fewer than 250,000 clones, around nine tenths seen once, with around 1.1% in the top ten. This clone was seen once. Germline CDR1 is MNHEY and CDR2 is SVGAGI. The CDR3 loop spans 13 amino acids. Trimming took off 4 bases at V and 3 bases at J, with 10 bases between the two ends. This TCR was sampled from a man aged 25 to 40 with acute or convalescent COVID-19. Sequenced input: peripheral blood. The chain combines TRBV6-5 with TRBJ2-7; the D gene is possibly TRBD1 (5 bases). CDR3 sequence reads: CASSSGSVYEQYF. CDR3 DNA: TGTGCCAGCAGTTCAGGGTCTGTCTACGAGCAGTACTTC.